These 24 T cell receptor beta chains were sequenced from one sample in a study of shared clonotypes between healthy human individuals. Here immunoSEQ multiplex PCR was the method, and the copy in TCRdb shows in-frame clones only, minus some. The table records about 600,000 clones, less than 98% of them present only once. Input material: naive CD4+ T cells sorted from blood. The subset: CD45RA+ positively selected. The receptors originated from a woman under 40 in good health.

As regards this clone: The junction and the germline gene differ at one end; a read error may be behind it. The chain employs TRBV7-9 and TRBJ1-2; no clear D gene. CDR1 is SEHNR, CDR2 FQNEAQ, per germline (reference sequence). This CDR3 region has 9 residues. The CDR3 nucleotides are TGTGCCAGCAGCCCCGTGGTGGCCTTC. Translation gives CASSPVVAF.

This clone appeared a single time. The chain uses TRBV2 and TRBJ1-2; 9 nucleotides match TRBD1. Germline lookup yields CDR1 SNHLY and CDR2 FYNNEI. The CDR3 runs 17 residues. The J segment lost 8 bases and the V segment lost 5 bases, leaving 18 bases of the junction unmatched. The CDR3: CASSSRGTGRISGGYTF. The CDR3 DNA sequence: TGTGCCAGCAGTTCCCGAGGGACAGGGCGGATATCAGGGGGCTACACCTTC.

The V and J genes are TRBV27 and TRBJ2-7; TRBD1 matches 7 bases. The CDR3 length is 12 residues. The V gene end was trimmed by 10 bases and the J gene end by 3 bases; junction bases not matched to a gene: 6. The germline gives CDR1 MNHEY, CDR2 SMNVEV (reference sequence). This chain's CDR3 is CATRDRNYEQYF. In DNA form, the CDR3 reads TGTGCCACCCGGGACAGAAACTACGAGCAGTACTTC.

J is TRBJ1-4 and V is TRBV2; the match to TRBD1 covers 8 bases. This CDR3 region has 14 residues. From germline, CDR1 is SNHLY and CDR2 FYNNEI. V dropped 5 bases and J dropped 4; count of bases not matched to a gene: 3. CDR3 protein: CASSLDRVNEKLFF. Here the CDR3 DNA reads TGTGCCAGCAGTCTGGACAGGGTTAATGAAAAACTGTTTTTT.

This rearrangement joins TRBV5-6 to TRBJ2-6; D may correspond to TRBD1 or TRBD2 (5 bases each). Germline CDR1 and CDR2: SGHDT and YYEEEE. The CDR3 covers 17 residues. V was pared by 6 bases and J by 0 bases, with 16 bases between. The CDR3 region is CASTRRRTLSGANVLTF. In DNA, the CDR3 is TGTGCCAGCACCCGTAGGAGGACACTCTCTGGGGCCAACGTCCTGACTTTC.

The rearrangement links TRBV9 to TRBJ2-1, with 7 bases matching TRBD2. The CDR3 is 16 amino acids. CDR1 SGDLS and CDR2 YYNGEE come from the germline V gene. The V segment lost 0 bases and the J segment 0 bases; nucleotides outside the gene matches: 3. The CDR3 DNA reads TGTGCCAGCAGCGTAGGGGCGGGGGTCTCCTACAATGAGCAGTTCTTC. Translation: CASSVGAGVSYNEQFF. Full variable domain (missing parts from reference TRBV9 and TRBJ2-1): DSGVTQTPKHLITATGQRVTLRCSPRSGDLSVYWYQQSLDQGLQFLIQYYNGEERAKGNILERFSAQQFPDLHSELNLSSLELGDSALYFCASSVGAGVSYNEQFFGPGTRLTVL.

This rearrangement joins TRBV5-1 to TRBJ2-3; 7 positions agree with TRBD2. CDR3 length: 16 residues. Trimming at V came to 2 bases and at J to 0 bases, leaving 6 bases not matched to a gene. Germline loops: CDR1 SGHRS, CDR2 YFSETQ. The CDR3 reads CASSFLAATSTDTQYF. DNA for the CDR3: TGCGCCAGCAGCTTCCTAGCGGCAACTAGCACAGATACGCAGTATTTT. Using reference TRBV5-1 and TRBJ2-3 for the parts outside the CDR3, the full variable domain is KAGVTQTPRYLIKTRGQQVTLSCSPISGHRSVSWYQQTPGQGLQFLFEYFSETQRNKGNFPGRFSGRQFSNSRSEMNVSTLELGDSALYLCASSFLAATSTDTQYFGPGTRLTVL.

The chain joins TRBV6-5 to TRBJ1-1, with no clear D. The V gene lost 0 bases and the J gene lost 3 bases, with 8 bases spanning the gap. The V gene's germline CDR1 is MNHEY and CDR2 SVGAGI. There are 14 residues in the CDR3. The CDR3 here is CASSYSVDYTEAFF. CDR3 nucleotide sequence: TGTGCCAGCAGTTACTCGGTCGATTACACTGAAGCTTTCTTT.

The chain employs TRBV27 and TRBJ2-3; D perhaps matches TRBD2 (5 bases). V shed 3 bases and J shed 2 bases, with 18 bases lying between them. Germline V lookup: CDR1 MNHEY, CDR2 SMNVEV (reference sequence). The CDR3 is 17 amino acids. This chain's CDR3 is CASSLDGLLKSTDTQYF. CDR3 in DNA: TGTGCCAGCAGTTTGGACGGACTCTTAAAATCCACAGATACGCAGTATTTT.

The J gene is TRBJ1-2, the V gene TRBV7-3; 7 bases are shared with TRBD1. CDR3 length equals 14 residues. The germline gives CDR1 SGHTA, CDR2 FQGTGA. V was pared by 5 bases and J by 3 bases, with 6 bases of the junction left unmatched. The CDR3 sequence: CASSPTGTDYGYTF. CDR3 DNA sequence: TGTGCCAGCAGCCCTACCGGGACAGACTATGGCTACACCTTC.

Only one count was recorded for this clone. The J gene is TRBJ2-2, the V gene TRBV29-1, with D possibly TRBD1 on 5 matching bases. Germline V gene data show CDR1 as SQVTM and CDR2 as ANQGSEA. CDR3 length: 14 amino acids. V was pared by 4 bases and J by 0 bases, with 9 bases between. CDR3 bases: TGCAGCGTTGGGTCAGGGACGAACACCGGGGAGCTGTTTTTT. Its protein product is CSVGSGTNTGELFF.

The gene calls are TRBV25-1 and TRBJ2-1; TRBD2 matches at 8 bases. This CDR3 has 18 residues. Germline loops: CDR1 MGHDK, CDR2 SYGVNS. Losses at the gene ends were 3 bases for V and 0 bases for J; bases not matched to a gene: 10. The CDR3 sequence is CASSDPSGRGGSYNEQFF. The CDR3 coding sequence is TGTGCCAGCAGTGACCCAAGCGGGAGAGGAGGCTCCTACAATGAGCAGTTCTTC.

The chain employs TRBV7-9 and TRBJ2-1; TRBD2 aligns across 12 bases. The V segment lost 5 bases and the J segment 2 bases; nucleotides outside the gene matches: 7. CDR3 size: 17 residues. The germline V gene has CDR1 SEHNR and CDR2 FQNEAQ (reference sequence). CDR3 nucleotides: TGTGCCAGCAGCCCACGACTAGCGGGGGAAACCTACAATGAGCAGTTCTTC. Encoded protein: CASSPRLAGETYNEQFF.

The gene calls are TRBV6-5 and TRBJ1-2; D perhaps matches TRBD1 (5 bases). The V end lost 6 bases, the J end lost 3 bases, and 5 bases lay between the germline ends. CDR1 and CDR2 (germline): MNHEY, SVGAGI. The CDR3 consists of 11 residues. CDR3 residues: CASRGDYGYTF. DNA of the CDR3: TGTGCCAGCAGAGGGGACTATGGCTACACCTTC.

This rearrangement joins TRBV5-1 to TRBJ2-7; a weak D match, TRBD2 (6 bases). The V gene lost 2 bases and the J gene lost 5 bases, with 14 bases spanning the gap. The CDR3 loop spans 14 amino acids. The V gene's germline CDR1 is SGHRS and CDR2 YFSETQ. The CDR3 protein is CASSFREYENEQYF. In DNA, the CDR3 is TGCGCCAGCAGCTTCCGGGAGTACGAAAACGAGCAGTACTTC.

The CDR3 sequence is CASSLSMPQETQYF. Here the CDR3 DNA reads TGTGCCAGCAGTTTATCGATGCCCCAAGAGACCCAGTACTTC. The rearrangement links TRBV27 to TRBJ2-5; no clear D gene. The length of the CDR3 is 14 residues. Per germline, CDR1 MNHEY and CDR2 SMNVEV (reference sequence). V lost 0 bases, J lost 1 base, and 6 bases lay in between.

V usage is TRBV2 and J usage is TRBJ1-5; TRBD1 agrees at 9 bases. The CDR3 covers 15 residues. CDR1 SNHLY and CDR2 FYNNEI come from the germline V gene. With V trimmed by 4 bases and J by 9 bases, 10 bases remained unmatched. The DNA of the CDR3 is TGTGCCAGCAGTGGGGACAGGGAACTATCATGGCCCCAGCATTTT. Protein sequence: CASSGDRELSWPQHF.

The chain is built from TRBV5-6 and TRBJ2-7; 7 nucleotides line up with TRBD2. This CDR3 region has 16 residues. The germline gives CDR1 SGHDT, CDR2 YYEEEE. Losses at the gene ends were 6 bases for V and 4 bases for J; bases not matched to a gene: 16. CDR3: CASNNDGGLVPYEQYF. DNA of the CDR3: TGTGCCAGCAACAACGACGGAGGACTAGTCCCGTACGAGCAGTACTTC.

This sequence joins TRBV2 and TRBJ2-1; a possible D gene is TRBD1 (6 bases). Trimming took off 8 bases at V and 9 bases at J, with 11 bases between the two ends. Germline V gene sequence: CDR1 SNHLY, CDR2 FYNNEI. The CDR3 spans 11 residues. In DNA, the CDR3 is TGTGCCAGCGGTACAGGGTTTGAGCAGTTCTTC. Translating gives CASGTGFEQFF.

The CDR3 protein is CASSFVQGSPNEQFF. CDR3 bases: TGTGCCAGCAGCTTTGTACAGGGATCTCCCAATGAGCAGTTCTTC. The chain carries TRBV2 and TRBJ2-1, with a weak D call TRBD1 (6 bases). Germline assignment: CDR1 SNHLY and CDR2 FYNNEI. There are 15 residues in the CDR3. V lost 6 bases and J lost 6, with 18 bases in between.

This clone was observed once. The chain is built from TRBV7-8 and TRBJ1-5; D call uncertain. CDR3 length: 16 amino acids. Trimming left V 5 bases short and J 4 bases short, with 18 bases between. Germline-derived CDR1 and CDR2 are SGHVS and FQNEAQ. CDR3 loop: CASSRDIGRSNQPQHF. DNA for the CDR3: TGTGCCAGCAGCCGAGACATTGGCCGGTCTAATCAGCCCCAGCATTTT. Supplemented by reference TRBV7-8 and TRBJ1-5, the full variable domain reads GAGVSQSPRYKVAKRGQDVALRCDPISGHVSLFWYQQALGQGPEFLTYFQNEAQLDKSGLPSDRFFAERPEGSVSTLKIQRTQQEDSAVYLCASSRDIGRSNQPQHFGDGTRLSIL.

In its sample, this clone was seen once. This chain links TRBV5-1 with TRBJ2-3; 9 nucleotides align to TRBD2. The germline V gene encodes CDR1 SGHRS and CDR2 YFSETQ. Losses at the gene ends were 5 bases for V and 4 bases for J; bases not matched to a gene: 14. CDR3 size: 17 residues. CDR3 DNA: TGCGCCAGCAGAGGCCGTTCTAGCGGGGTCCGTGCAGATACGCAGTATTTT. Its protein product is CASRGRSSGVRADTQYF.

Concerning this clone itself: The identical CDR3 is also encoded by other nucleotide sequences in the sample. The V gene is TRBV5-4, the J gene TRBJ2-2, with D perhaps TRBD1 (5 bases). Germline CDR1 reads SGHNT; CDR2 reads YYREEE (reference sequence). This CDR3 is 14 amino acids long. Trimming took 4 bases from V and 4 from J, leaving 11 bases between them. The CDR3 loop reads CASSLQVFTGELFF. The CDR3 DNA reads TGTGCCAGCAGCCTACAGGTCTTCACCGGGGAGCTGTTTTTT.

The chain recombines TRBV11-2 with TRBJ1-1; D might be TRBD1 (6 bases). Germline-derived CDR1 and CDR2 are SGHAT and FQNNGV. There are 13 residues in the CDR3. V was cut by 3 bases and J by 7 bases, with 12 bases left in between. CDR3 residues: CASSFIGQNEAFF. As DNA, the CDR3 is TGTGCCAGCAGCTTCATTGGACAGAATGAAGCTTTCTTT.